One sample yielded the 31 T cell receptor beta chains listed below, sequenced in a study of metastatic and nonmetastatic thyroid tumors. TCRdb re-clonotyped the PCR reads via MiXCR. The sample holds some 8,400 clones, 44% seen once. All patients reached thyroid surgery having received no treatment beforehand. Sample: tumor tissue. These receptors were taken from a male donor with papillary thyroid cancer or a benign thyroid nodule (not recorded which). Some clones in this sample may be carry-over from other donors' samples.

CDR3 loop: CASGGSPLHF. The CDR3 DNA follows: TGTGCCAGCGGGGGCTCACCCCTCCACTTT. The chain uses TRBV6-2 or TRBV6-3 and TRBJ1-6; D may be TRBD1 (6 bases). CDR1 is MNHEY and CDR2 is SVGEGT in the germline V gene. The CDR3 runs to 10 residues. V lost 8 bases and J lost 10, with 6 bases in between.

The chain recombines TRBV30 with TRBJ1-3; D uncertain. The CDR3 runs 11 residues. Germline V gene data show CDR1 as GTSNPN and CDR2 as SVGIG (reference sequence). The ends were cut back, 2 bases at V and 11 bases at J, with 10 bases in the middle. The CDR3 spells CAWSKTISIYF. DNA for the CDR3: TGTGCCTGGAGTAAGACCATTTCCATATATTTT. The full variable domain, in which reference TRBV30 and TRBJ1-3 provide the parts outside the CDR3, is SQTIHQWPATLVQPVGSPLSLECTVEGTSNPNLYWYRQAAGRGLQLLFYSVGIGQISSEVPQNLSASRPQDRQFILSSKKLLLSDSGFYLCAWSKTISIYFGEGSWLTVV.

The V call is TRBV11-1, the J call TRBJ2-7; the D is unclear. The CDR3 loop spans 13 amino acids. Germline CDR1 reads SGHAT; CDR2 reads FQDESV (reference sequence). V was shortened by 1 base and J by 3 bases, with 7 bases between the two germline ends. The CDR3 DNA follows: TGTGCCAGCAGCTTAGGACAAGTCTACGAGCAGTACTTC. Its protein is CASSLGQVYEQYF.

This chain joins TRBV6-1 and TRBJ1-6; 9 positions agree with TRBD1. The CDR3 is 14 residues long. The V segment lost 10 bases and the J segment 9 bases; nucleotides outside the gene matches: 10. Looked up from germline, CDR1 is MNHNS and CDR2 is SASEGT. The CDR3 sequence: CATRGQGRSSPLHF. The CDR3 coding sequence is TGTGCCACGAGGGGACAGGGAAGAAGTTCACCCCTCCACTTT.

There are many counts of this clone. A junction end diverges from the germline sequence, so it may reflect a read error. The chain recombines TRBV20-1 with TRBJ2-1; 8 positions match TRBD1. CDR1 is DFQATT and CDR2 is SNEGSKA in the germline V gene (reference sequence). The CDR3 is 16 amino acids. The CDR3: CSARGQGQSSYNEQFF. CDR3 DNA sequence: TGCAGTGCCAGAGGACAGGGCCAGAGCTCCTACAATGAGCAGTTCTTC.

In this sample, this clone turned up many times. This may be a read error, as it is one base from a much larger clone. This rearrangement joins TRBV30 to TRBJ1-2, with 7 nucleotides matching TRBD1. This CDR3 region has 16 residues. The V segment lost 6 bases and the J segment 8 bases; nucleotides outside the gene matches: 21. Germline V gene sequence: CDR1 GTSNPN, CDR2 SVGIG (reference sequence). The CDR3 region is CACYGQATSPTRGYTF. CDR3 in DNA: TGTGCCTGCTACGGACAGGCTACATCCCCTACTCGGGGCTACACCTTC.

The V and J genes are TRBV9 and TRBJ1-3; unclear D gene. CDR1 and CDR2 (germline): SGDLS, YYNGEE. There are 15 residues in the CDR3. The V end was cut by 3 bases, the J end by 0 bases, with 10 bases between. The CDR3 region is CASSAAGSSGNTIYF. CDR3 bases: TGTGCCAGCAGCGCGGCCGGGTCCTCTGGAAACACCATATATTTT. The full variable domain, completed using reference TRBV9 and TRBJ1-3, is DSGVTQTPKHLITATGQRVTLRCSPRSGDLSVYWYQQSLDQGLQFLIQYYNGEERAKGNILERFSAQQFPDLHSELNLSSLELGDSALYFCASSAAGSSGNTIYFGEGSWLTVV.

This clone was counted between two and nine times. The chain couples TRBV10-1 to TRBJ2-7; the D is unclear. Germline CDR1 reads WNHNN; CDR2 reads SYGVQD (reference sequence). This CDR3 spans 15 amino acids. V was shortened by 6 bases and J by 4 bases, with 19 bases between the two germline ends. The CDR3 coding sequence is TGCGCCAGCAGCCCCGACTGGGCAAAACGTTACGAGCAGTACTTC. This encodes CASSPDWAKRYEQYF.

This clone has a handful of counts. The V and J genes are TRBV27 and TRBJ1-6; the D is unclear. The CDR3 is 14 amino acids. The V and J ends lost 2 bases and 9 bases respectively, with 11 bases between them. Germline V gives CDR1 MNHEY, CDR2 SMNVEV (reference sequence). CDR3 amino acids: CASSLQLVSSPLHF. The CDR3 DNA follows: TGTGCCAGCAGTTTACAGTTAGTCAGTTCACCCCTCCACTTT.

To note about this clone: One base away lies a much larger clone, so this may be a sequencing read error. In the same sample, other DNA sequences code for this CDR3. V gene TRBV9 combines with J gene TRBJ2-2; TRBD2 might be the D (5 bases). The CDR3 extends over 13 amino acids. Germline lookup yields CDR1 SGDLS and CDR2 YYNGEE. The CDR3 nucleotides read TGTGCGAGCAGCGTAGTTAGTCCCGGGGAGCTGTCTTTT. Protein product: CASSVVSPGELSF.

The V and J genes are TRBV20-1 and TRBJ2-7, with D maybe TRBD1 (5 bases). The V and J ends lost 5 bases and 4 bases respectively, with 18 bases between them. In germline, CDR1 is DFQATT, CDR2 SNEGSKA (reference sequence). The CDR3 runs 14 residues. The chain's CDR3 is CSALPLTVFYEQYF. For the CDR3, the DNA is TGCAGTGCTCTACCCTTGACAGTGTTTTACGAGCAGTACTTC.

The CDR3 bases are TGCAGTGCTCCGATTTTCAATGAGCAGTTCTTC. Its protein is CSAPIFNEQFF. The chain has TRBV20-1 and TRBJ2-1; D uncertain. Trimming cost V 5 bases and J 6 bases, with 8 bases left between them. The germline gives CDR1 DFQATT, CDR2 SNEGSKA (reference sequence). The CDR3 has 11 amino acids.

This clone occurred many times. CDR3: CASSFGQLNTEAFF. CDR3 nucleotides: TGTGCCAGCAGCTTTGGACAGCTGAACACTGAAGCTTTCTTT. This chain uses TRBV5-6 with TRBJ1-1, with D tentatively TRBD1 (6 bases). V shed 2 bases and J shed 0 bases, with 8 bases lying between them. The germline gives CDR1 SGHDT, CDR2 YYEEEE. This CDR3 has 14 residues.

The rearrangement uses TRBV20-1 and TRBJ1-2; 7 bases match TRBD1. This CDR3 has 17 residues. Germline V gives CDR1 DFQATT, CDR2 SNEGSKA (reference sequence). The V and J ends lost 1 base and 0 bases, in that order; junction bases with no gene match: 11. The CDR3 protein is CSARVAGTEFSNYGYTF. CDR3 bases: TGCAGTGCTAGAGTCGCCGGGACAGAGTTTTCTAACTATGGCTACACCTTC.

The V call is TRBV4-2, the J call TRBJ2-7; no definite D call. Germline assignment: CDR1 LGHNA and CDR2 YNFKEQ. V lost 0 bases to trimming and J lost 3 bases, with 12 bases between them. The CDR3 loop spans 15 amino acids. The CDR3 loop reads CASSQDLPSHYEQYF. DNA for the CDR3: TGTGCCAGCAGCCAAGATCTCCCCAGCCACTACGAGCAGTACTTC.

V and J are TRBV7-9 and TRBJ1-2; D is uncertain. Trimming took off 1 base at V and 4 bases at J, with 7 bases between the two ends. CDR1 is SEHNR and CDR2 is FQNEAQ in the germline V gene (reference sequence). This CDR3 contains 13 residues. CDR3 residues: CASSLDGFYGYTF. The CDR3 nucleotides are TGTGCCAGCAGCTTAGACGGATTCTATGGCTACACCTTC.

This clone was seen only once. The chain uses TRBV20-1 and TRBJ2-1; TRBD2 agrees at 7 bases. Germline CDR1 reads DFQATT; CDR2 reads SNEGSKA (reference sequence). The ends lost 6 bases at V and 9 bases at J; junction bases unmatched: 14. This CDR3 spans 14 amino acids. In DNA, the CDR3 is TGCAGTGCCACCACCAATGAGGGGAGGGGTGAGCAGTTCTTC. The encoded protein is CSATTNEGRGEQFF.

The J gene is TRBJ1-5, the V gene TRBV6-1; 7 positions match TRBD1. Trimming cost V 6 bases and J 4 bases; bases outside gene matches: 9. The germline gives CDR1 MNHNS, CDR2 SASEGT. The CDR3 length is 15 residues. The DNA for the CDR3 is TGTGCCAGCAGCGAATACGGGACAGTTAATCAGCCCCAGCATTTT. Its translation: CASSEYGTVNQPQHF.

This clone was counted between two and nine times. The chain has TRBV19 and TRBJ2-7; tentatively, D is TRBD1 (5 bases). The V gene's germline CDR1 is LNHDA and CDR2 SQIVND (reference sequence). The V end lost 3 bases, the J end lost 3 bases, and 15 bases lay between the germline ends. This CDR3 has 15 residues. The CDR3 reads CASSIVGQADYEQYF. Here the CDR3 DNA reads TGTGCCAGTAGTATTGTGGGGCAGGCGGACTACGAGCAGTACTTC.

The V call is TRBV20-1, the J call TRBJ1-1, with 7 bases identical to TRBD1. The trim removed 6 bases at V and 5 bases at J, leaving 9 bases unmatched. CDR1 and CDR2 (germline): DFQATT, SNEGSKA (reference sequence). The CDR3 extends over 13 amino acids. CDR3 sequence reads: CSAPDREGTEAFF. The CDR3 coding sequence is TGCAGTGCGCCTGACAGGGAGGGGACTGAAGCTTTCTTT.

The gene calls are TRBV25-1 and TRBJ1-1; 10 nucleotides agree with TRBD1. The CDR3 extends over 14 amino acids. Germline V lookup: CDR1 MGHDK, CDR2 SYGVNS. Unmatched junction bases numbered 1, after V lost 0 bases and J lost 6 bases. The CDR3, as DNA: TGTGCCAGCAGTGAATACGGGACAGGGGCTGAAGCTTTCTTT. Its translation: CASSEYGTGAEAFF.

This clone was counted many times. V gene TRBV7-9 combines with J gene TRBJ1-4, with 8 bases identical to TRBD1. The CDR3 has 16 residues. Germline CDR1 and CDR2: SEHNR and FQNEAQ (reference sequence). Trimming at V came to 5 bases and at J to 2 bases, leaving 7 bases not matched to a gene. CDR3 nucleotides: TGTGCCAGCAGCCCGCCGAGGACAGGGACTAATGAAAAACTGTTTTTT. It codes for CASSPPRTGTNEKLFF.

The rearrangement links TRBV20-1 to TRBJ2-7; 8 nucleotides match TRBD2. Per germline, CDR1 DFQATT and CDR2 SNEGSKA (reference sequence). The CDR3 is made up of 15 amino acids. V lost 6 bases, J lost 0 bases, and 10 bases stayed unmatched. The DNA for the CDR3 is TGCAGTGCCCCCGGGGGGGGGACTTCCTCCTACGAGCAGTACTTC. Its translation: CSAPGGGTSSYEQYF.

This clone was observed a few times. V is TRBV10-3 and J is TRBJ2-1; D may be TRBD2 (6 bases). V lost 10 bases and J lost 9, with 13 bases in between. This CDR3 is built from 11 residues. Germline lookup yields CDR1 ENHRY and CDR2 SYGVKD. The CDR3 loop reads CATDTGVEQFF. The CDR3, as DNA: TGTGCCACCGACACGGGGGTTGAGCAGTTCTTC.

This clone occurred a few times. The genes are TRBV2 and TRBJ2-7, with D maybe TRBD1 (6 bases). Germline loops: CDR1 SNHLY, CDR2 FYNNEI. This CDR3 spans 11 amino acids. V was cut by 6 bases and J by 7 bases, with 10 bases left in between. This CDR3 is CASSATGEQYF. The CDR3 bases are TGTGCCAGCAGCGCGACAGGTGAGCAGTACTTC.

This clone is judged medium-sized. V and J are TRBV12-3 or TRBV12-4 and TRBJ1-2; 11 positions agree with TRBD1. After removal of 1 base from V and 4 bases from J, the junction contained 2 bases not matched to a gene. The CDR3 extends over 15 amino acids. CDR3 protein: CASSLVGQGVYGYTF. The CDR3 nucleotides are TGTGCCAGCAGTTTAGTGGGACAGGGGGTCTATGGCTACACCTTC.

The rearrangement uses TRBV20-1 and TRBJ2-1; 7 positions agree with TRBD2. This CDR3 has 13 amino acids. The V gene end was trimmed by 7 bases and the J gene end by 7 bases; junction bases not matched to a gene: 10. CDR1 and CDR2 (germline): DFQATT, SNEGSKA (reference sequence). CDR3 DNA: TGCAGTGTTAGGGGAGGGTTGGGGAATGAGCAGTTCTTC. The encoded protein is CSVRGGLGNEQFF.

This clone has a handful of counts. This chain uses TRBV30 with TRBJ1-3; D gene uncertain. Germline V gene data show CDR1 as GTSNPN and CDR2 as SVGIG (reference sequence). V lost 2 bases and J lost 0, with 8 bases in between. This CDR3 region has 14 residues. This chain's CDR3 is CAWSQTSSGNTIYF. CDR3 in DNA: TGTGCCTGGAGTCAGACTAGCTCTGGAAACACCATATATTTT.

The rearrangement links TRBV5-1 to TRBJ2-7; 7 bases agree with TRBD1. Germline V gene data show CDR1 as SGHRS and CDR2 as YFSETQ. The CDR3 totals 14 residues. With 4 bases clipped from V and 6 bases from J, the junction kept 10 bases outside the gene matches. CDR3 nucleotide sequence: TGCGCCAGCAGCACTGGACAGGCCGGAGGCGAGCAGTACTTC. Protein sequence: CASSTGQAGGEQYF.

The gene calls are TRBV5-1 and TRBJ1-1; maybe TRBD1 (6 bases). Trimming took off 0 bases at V and 0 bases at J, with 12 bases between the two ends. CDR3 length: 16 residues. Per germline, CDR1 SGHRS and CDR2 YFSETQ. Here the CDR3 reads CASSLGWTELNTEAFF. As DNA, the CDR3 is TGCGCCAGCAGCTTGGGTTGGACAGAGCTGAACACTGAAGCTTTCTTT.

The chain recombines TRBV20-1 with TRBJ1-1; D is unclear. This CDR3 is 11 amino acids long. Germline lookup yields CDR1 DFQATT and CDR2 SNEGSKA (reference sequence). V was trimmed by 6 bases and J by 0 bases, leaving 5 bases between them. The CDR3 coding sequence is TGCAGTGCGACCATGAACACTGAAGCTTTCTTT. Its translation is CSATMNTEAFF.